These 3 T cell receptor beta chains were sequenced from one sample in a study of blood T cells in healthy people across ages. A J-beta primer mix and a sample-barcoded 5' primer were used in a second PCR of about 7 to 12 cycles. A single record per CDR3 protein comes from TCRdb applying MiXCR to the 5' RACE reads. There are fewer than 900,000 distinct CDR3 sequences in the sample; 43% occur only once, and less than 25% lies in the top ten. Sequenced: blood. All receptors come from a woman aged 55-70 years in good health.

V usage is TRBV18 and J usage is TRBJ2-7; D possibly uses TRBD1 or TRBD2 (6 bases each). Germline CDR1 is KGHSH and CDR2 is LQKENI. This CDR3 contains 15 residues. The germline V and J ends were trimmed by 1 base and 6 bases, with 16 bases remaining between them. The CDR3 bases are TGTGCCAGCTCACCACAAGGCAAGGGGGGCCGCGAGCAGTACTTC. Translated: CASSPQGKGGREQYF.

The chain recombines TRBV28 with TRBJ2-2; TRBD2 aligns across 12 bases. V lost 7 bases, J lost 10 bases, and 7 bases stayed unmatched. Germline V gene sequence: CDR1 MDHEN, CDR2 SYDVKM. CDR3 size: 14 residues. DNA for the CDR3: TGTGCCAGCAATCTAGCGGGGGGGCAAGTGGAGCTGTTTTTT. Encoded protein: CASNLAGGQVELFF.

The J gene is TRBJ2-5, the V gene TRBV10-3; D is possibly TRBD2 (5 bases). The DNA end lines up better with TRBJ2-7; the J call may be wrong. The CDR3 runs 13 residues. The germline gives CDR1 ENHRY, CDR2 SYGVKD. DNA for the CDR3: TGTGCCACCGGGTCGTCGGGATTCTACGAGCAGTACTTC. Encoded protein: CATGSSGFYEQYF.